This T cell receptor beta chain is drawn from a study of blood T cells in healthy people across ages. Findings and caveats of the study: Per-million-T-cell TCR beta diversity fell roughly linearly with age.

Whenever a sample was processed, at least 6 million PBMCs were isolated. Comments on this clonotype: The antigen is not known.

A J-beta primer mix and a sample-barcoded 5' primer were used in a second PCR of about 6 to 12 cycles. Using its own MiXCR run on the 5' RACE reads, TCRdb lists one record per CDR3 protein. The top ten clones hold around 2.1% of a sample with 1.5 million to 2 million distinct CDR3 sequences, around 48% of them seen once. The receptor comes from a woman aged 40 to 50 in good health. The sample taken for sequencing was blood.

The DNA of the CDR3 is TGTGCCATCAGCTCTGATGGGACAGGGGGCGGTCTATGGTACTTC. Its translation is CAISSDGTGGGLWYF. This rearrangement joins TRBV10-3 to TRBJ2-4; the match to TRBD1 covers 12 bases. Trimming removed 6 bases from V and 15 bases from J; junction bases left unmatched: 15. This CDR3 has 15 residues. Germline CDR1 ENHRY, CDR2 SYGVKD.